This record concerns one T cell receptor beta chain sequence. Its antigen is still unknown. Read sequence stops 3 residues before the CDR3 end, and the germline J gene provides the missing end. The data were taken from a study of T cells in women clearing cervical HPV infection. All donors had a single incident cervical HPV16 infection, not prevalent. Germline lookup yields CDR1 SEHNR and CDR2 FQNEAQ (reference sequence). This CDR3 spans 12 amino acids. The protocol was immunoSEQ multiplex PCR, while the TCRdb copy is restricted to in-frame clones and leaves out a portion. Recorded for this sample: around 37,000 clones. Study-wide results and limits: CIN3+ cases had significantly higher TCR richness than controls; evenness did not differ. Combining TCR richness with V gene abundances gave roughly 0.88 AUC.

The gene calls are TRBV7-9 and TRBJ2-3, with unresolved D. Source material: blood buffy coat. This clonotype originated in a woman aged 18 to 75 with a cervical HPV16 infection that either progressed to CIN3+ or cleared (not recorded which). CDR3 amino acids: CASSFLAETQYF. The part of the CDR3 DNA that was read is TGTGCCAGCAGTTTTTTGGCTGAGACG.